This T cell receptor beta chain was profiled in a study of shared clonotypes between healthy human individuals (dated by TCRdb to the early 2020s). Looking at the study overall: Three men and a couple of women, aged 18 to 49 years, made up the cohort. For each donor, CD4 naive and CD4 memory were each run on three plates, CD8 naive on two plates, and CD8 memory on one plate. To increase sequencing depth and limit assay-specific biases, different laboratories used diverse techniques to prepare libraries and sequence TCR repertoires. Per donor, leukapheresis produced somewhere between about 0.8 and 9 billion PBMCs. The study deeply sequenced blood TCR repertoires of five healthy adults to estimate repertoire size and the extent of clonotype sharing between individuals. The paper as a whole reports these results and caveats: The genetic and exposure-history diversity represented was limited by the small number of donors. Pairwise subsampling led to the expectation that sequencing depth would affect the degree of clonotype sharing among donors. Compared with non-shared clonotypes, clonotypes shared by all four sorted-subset donors had higher generation probabilities. Sampling was limited to blood, and TCR repertoires in tissue likely differ from TCR repertoires in blood. Incomplete sequencing was indicated by rarefaction of sorted-subset datasets, despite the large sequencing depth. When a handful of donors were compared, the shared fraction of clonotypes was about 5.4% for naive CD4, approximately 3.5% for naive CD8, more than 2% for memory CD4, and 0.4% for memory CD8. Naive subsets generally had larger estimated clonotype richness than memory subsets.

TCR CDR3 regions were amplified from genomic DNA by multiplex PCR using the deep immunoSEQ assay. Extracted genomic DNA from each cell subset was distributed evenly across all wells of several immunoSEQ 96-well plates, and each plate was treated as a replicate. For sorted subsets, about 210 ng of genomic DNA, equivalent to some 33,000 T cell genomes, went into each replicate PCR. Purified libraries were quantified with a Qubit 3.0 fluorometer, sized on a Bioanalyzer 2100, and re-quantified with the KAPA Library Quantification kit. Each immunoSEQ 96-well plate was sequenced on its own single-read 150-cycle Illumina NextSeq 550 flow cell. The study's own analysis went as follows. The immunoSEQ output contained only junctional sequences without quality scores, so filtering could not match that applied to full-length reads. To assign V/J genes and CDR3, sequences were annotated using PyIR, a Python wrapper for IgBLAST v1.9, with IMGT germline references. Any read was removed if the V/J assignment was weak (E-value above 1e-6), the CDR3 was missing, or the read contained stop codons, out-of-frame junctions, or ambiguous translated residues. V3J clonotypes were defined as sequences sharing the same inferred V gene, J gene, and CDR3 amino acid sequence. To compute the percentage overlap between repertoires, the number of shared unique clonotypes was divided by the size of the smaller repertoire. Richness of each repertoire was evaluated using RTK rarefaction, the Chao1 estimator, and Recon v2.1 estimates of unobserved clonotypes. Generation probabilities for all TCRbeta clonotypes obtained by the gDNA method from a few donors were computed using OLGA. TCRdb limited this immuneACCESS table to in-frame rearrangements with V and J called. A share of clones is missing; checked studies link under half to unresolved V genes, and the rest is unexplained. The DNA gave D and trimming, while V, J and clone size come from that table. The sample table shows 2 million to 2.5 million clones, and 85% to 95% are seen once. Around 0.35% of the sample lies in the top ten.

As concerns this clone: Its antigen remains unidentified. Within one base of it there is no much larger clone, and no base qualities were kept.

The donors were healthy, HIV-negative adults who had no recently reported acute infections or vaccinations. Every donor was a Caucasian adult living in Nashville, Tennessee, USA. Magnetic negative selection was used to enrich CD4+ T cells, after which naive cells were positively selected on CD45RA and the negative fraction became the memory subset. Blood was collected by leukapheresis, and PBMCs were isolated by Ficoll-Histopaque density gradient centrifugation and then cryopreserved in liquid nitrogen vapor phase. Analytical flow cytometry was used to check the purity and quantity of every magnetically sorted T cell population. Genomic DNA was isolated from every sorted fraction and measured by UV absorbance on a Nanodrop 2000c. Between the V and J ends, shortened by 5 bases and 5 bases respectively, the junction contains 12 bases. The germline V gene yields SGHAT for CDR1 and FQNNGV for CDR2. There are 13 amino acids in the CDR3, from cysteine to phenylalanine inclusive. This entry keeps only the CDR3 DNA: 39 bases, framed from base 1.

Source material: naive CD4+ T cells from PBMCs. Read against the paper, the sample's cell subset or site label means: CD45RA+ positively selected. The TCR sequence derives from a man between 18 and 35 years old in good health. Some clones in this sample may be carry-over from other donors' samples. This chain joins TRBV11-2 to TRBJ2-5; a tentative D match to TRBD2 spans 7 bases. The CDR3 protein sequence reads: CASSARGGETQYF. The DNA sequence is TGTGCCAGCAGCGCGAGGGGGGGTGAGACCCAGTACTTC.